This T cell receptor (beta chain) was captured by sequencing in a study of T cell repertoires in cytomegalovirus infection. On the study more broadly: HLA-B-restricted CMV epitopes that are well studied were used alongside recently identified HLA-C-restricted ones. Matching HLA type and CMV infection were both indicated by public TCR beta signatures.

General study findings and limits: The study identified carriers of CMV plus the relevant HLA from cumulative public TCR beta family frequency. Dominating the ex vivo response were HLA-C-restricted CMV-specific TCR beta clonotypes.

TCRdb recomputed calls from the reads with MiXCR, one row per CDR3 protein. The profile shows roughly 160,000 distinct CDR3 sequences, less than 25% of them singletons. The V gene lost 8 bases and the J gene lost 4 bases, with 6 bases spanning the gap. This CDR3 contains 11 residues. The germline gives CDR1 LNHDA, CDR2 SQIVND (reference sequence). As to this clonotype: Its antigen is currently unknown.

Sequencing used CD8+ T cells from cultured PBMCs, obtained from culture after CMV antigen stimulation. The chain links TRBV19 to TRBJ2-1; D is perhaps TRBD1 (6 bases). The clonotype comes from a human donor in good health (CMV status not recorded). Some clones in this sample may be carry-over from other donors' samples. CDR3 residues: CASQGYNEQFF. CDR3 DNA: TGTGCCAGTCAGGGGTACAATGAGCAGTTCTTC. The full variable domain, rest sourced from reference TRBV19 and TRBJ2-1, is DGGITQSPKYLFRKEGQNVTLSCEQNLNHDAMYWYRQDPGQGLRLIYYSQIVNDFQKGDIAEGYSVSREKKESFPLTVTSAQKNPTAFYLCASQGYNEQFFGPGTRLTVL.